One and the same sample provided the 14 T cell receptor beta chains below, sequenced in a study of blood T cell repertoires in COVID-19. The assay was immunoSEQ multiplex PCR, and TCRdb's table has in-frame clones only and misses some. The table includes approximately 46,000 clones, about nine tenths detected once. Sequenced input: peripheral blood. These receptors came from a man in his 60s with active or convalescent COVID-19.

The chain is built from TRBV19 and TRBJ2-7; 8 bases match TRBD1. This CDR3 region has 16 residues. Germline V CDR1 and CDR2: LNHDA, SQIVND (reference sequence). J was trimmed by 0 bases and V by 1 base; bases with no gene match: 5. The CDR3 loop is CASSIAGTGSSYEQYF. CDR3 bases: TGTGCCAGTAGTATAGCTGGGACAGGAAGCTCCTACGAGCAGTACTTC. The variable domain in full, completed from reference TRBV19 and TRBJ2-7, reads DGGITQSPKYLFRKEGQNVTLSCEQNLNHDAMYWYRQDPGQGLRLIYYSQIVNDFQKGDIAEGYSVSREKKESFPLTVTSAQKNPTAFYLCASSIAGTGSSYEQYFGPGTRLTVT.

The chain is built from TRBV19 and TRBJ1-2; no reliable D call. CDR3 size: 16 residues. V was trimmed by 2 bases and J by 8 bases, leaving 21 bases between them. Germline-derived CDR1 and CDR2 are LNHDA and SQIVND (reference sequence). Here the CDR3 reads CASSITLGPATMGYTF. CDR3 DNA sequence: TGTGCCAGTAGTATAACCCTCGGGCCGGCGACTATGGGCTACACCTTC. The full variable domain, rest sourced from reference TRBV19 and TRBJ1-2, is DGGITQSPKYLFRKEGQNVTLSCEQNLNHDAMYWYRQDPGQGLRLIYYSQIVNDFQKGDIAEGYSVSREKKESFPLTVTSAQKNPTAFYLCASSITLGPATMGYTFGSGTRLTVV.

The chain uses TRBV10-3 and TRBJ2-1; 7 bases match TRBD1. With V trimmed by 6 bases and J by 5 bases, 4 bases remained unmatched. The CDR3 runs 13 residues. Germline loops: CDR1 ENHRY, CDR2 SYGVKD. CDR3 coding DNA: TGTGCCATCAGCAAAGGGACAGACAATGAGCAGTTCTTC. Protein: CAISKGTDNEQFF.

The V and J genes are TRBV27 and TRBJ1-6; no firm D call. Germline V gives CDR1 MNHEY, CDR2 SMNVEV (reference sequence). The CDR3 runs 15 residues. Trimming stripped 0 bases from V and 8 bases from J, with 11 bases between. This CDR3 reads CASSLSWGDYSPLHF. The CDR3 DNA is TGTGCCAGCAGTTTATCGTGGGGAGATTATTCACCCCTCCACTTT.

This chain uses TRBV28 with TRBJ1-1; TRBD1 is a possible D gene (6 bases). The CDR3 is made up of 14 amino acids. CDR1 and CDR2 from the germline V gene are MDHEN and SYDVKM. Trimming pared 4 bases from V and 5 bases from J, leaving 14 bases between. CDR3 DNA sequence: TGTGCCAGCAGTTCACCTGGGAGGGGGACTGAAGCTTTCTTT. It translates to CASSSPGRGTEAFF.

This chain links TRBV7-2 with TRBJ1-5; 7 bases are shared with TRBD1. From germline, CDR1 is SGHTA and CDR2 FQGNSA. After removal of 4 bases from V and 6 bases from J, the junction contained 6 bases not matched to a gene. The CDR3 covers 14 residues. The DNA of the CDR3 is TGTGCCAGCAGCTCTTACAGGGGTGGTCAGCCCCAGCATTTT. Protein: CASSSYRGGQPQHF.

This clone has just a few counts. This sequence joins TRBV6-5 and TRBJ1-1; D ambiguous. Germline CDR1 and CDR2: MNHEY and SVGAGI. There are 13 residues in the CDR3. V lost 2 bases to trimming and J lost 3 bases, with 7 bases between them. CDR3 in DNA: TGTGCCAGCAGTTACCCAGGATACACTGAAGCTTTCTTT. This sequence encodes CASSYPGYTEAFF.

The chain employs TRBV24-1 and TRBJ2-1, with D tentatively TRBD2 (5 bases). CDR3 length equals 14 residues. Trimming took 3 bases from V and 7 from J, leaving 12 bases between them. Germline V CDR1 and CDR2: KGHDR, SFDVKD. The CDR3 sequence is CATSDPRGNNEQFF. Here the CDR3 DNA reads TGTGCCACCAGTGATCCTCGGGGAAATAATGAGCAGTTCTTC.

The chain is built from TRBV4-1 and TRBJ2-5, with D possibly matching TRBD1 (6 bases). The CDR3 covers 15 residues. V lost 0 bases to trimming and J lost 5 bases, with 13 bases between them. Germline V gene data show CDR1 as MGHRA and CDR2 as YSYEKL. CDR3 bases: TGCGCCAGCAGCCAAGATCAGGGCAGGGGTGAGACCCAGTACTTC. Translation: CASSQDQGRGETQYF.

The DNA for the CDR3 is TGTGCCAGTAGTAGACTTAGGACTAGCGGGGGGTACAATGAGCAGTTCTTC. Translating gives CASSRLRTSGGYNEQFF. This chain uses TRBV19 with TRBJ2-1; TRBD2 aligns across 14 bases. Trimming cost V 4 bases and J 4 bases; bases outside gene matches: 6. The V gene's germline CDR1 is LNHDA and CDR2 SQIVND (reference sequence). CDR3 length: 17 residues.

CDR3 coding DNA: TGTGCCAGCCTTACACAGGGAGTCGAAGCTTTCTTT. Translated: CASLTQGVEAFF. This chain links TRBV28 with TRBJ1-1, with D possibly being TRBD1 (6 bases). CDR1 MDHEN and CDR2 SYDVKM come from the germline V gene. CDR3 size: 12 residues. V gave up 8 bases and J gave up 8 bases, with 15 bases separating them.

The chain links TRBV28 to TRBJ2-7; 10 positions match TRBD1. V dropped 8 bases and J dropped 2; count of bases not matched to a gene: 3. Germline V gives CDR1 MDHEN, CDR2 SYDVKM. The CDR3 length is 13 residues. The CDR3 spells CASRQGAAYEQYF. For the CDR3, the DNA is TGTGCCAGCCGACAGGGGGCAGCCTACGAGCAGTACTTC.

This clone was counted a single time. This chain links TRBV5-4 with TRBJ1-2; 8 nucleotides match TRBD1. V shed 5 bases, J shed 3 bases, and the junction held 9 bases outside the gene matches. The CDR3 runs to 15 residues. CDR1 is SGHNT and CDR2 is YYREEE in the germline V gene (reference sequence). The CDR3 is CASRPDRAVHYGYTF. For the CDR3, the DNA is TGTGCCAGCAGACCGGACAGGGCCGTACACTATGGCTACACCTTC.

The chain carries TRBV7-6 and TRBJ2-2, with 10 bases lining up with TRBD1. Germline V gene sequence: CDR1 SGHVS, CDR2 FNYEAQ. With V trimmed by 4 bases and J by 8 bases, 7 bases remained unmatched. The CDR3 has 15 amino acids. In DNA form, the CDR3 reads TGTGCCAGCAGCTCGGGACAGGGGTTTACGGGGGAGCTGTTTTTT. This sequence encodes CASSSGQGFTGELFF.